Below, 17 T cell receptor beta chains from the same sample are listed, as sequenced in a study of blood T cell repertoires in COVID-19. This table comes from immunoSEQ multiplex PCR, and its TCRdb copy is limited to in-frame clones, with some not included. The sample yields just under 40,000 clones, around 85% seen once. Material: peripheral blood. These receptors were collected from a human donor in a cohort sampled during active COVID-19.

This clone was observed a few times. The CDR3: CASRVAGVVEQFF. CDR3 DNA: TGTGCCAGTAGGGTAGCGGGAGTGGTTGAGCAGTTCTTC. The chain uses TRBV19 and TRBJ2-1; TRBD2 matches 9 bases. The CDR3 has 13 residues. Germline V gives CDR1 LNHDA, CDR2 SQIVND (reference sequence). The J segment lost 9 bases and the V segment lost 6 bases, leaving 6 bases of the junction unmatched.

The chain recombines TRBV21-1 with TRBJ2-7; the table's D gene call, TRBD2, was not cross checked with the DNA. TRBV21-1 is described as a pseudogene. The CDR3 spans 13 residues. In nucleotides, the CDR3 is TGTGCCAGCAGCATAGGACTCCGCTACGAGCAGTACTTC. It is translated as CASSIGLRYEQYF.

The genes are TRBV29-1 and TRBJ2-7; 8 positions agree with TRBD1. The CDR3 runs to 15 residues. Germline-derived CDR1 and CDR2 are SQVTM and ANQGSEA. Trimming cost V 1 base and J 1 base; bases outside gene matches: 6. The CDR3 DNA is TGCAGCGTTGAAGGTGGACAGGGCCAATCCTACGAGCAGTACTTC. Its protein is CSVEGGQGQSYEQYF.

The chain joins TRBV6-6 to TRBJ2-5; a weak D match, TRBD2 (5 bases). The CDR3 is 15 amino acids. Germline V gene sequence: CDR1 MNHNY, CDR2 SVGAGI (reference sequence). Trimming shortened V by 6 bases and J by 1 base, and 15 bases separated the two germline ends. The CDR3 sequence: CASRPINRGQETQYF. DNA of the CDR3: TGTGCCAGCAGACCTATAAACCGGGGCCAAGAGACCCAGTACTTC.

The rearrangement links TRBV5-1 to TRBJ2-5, with 7 positions matching TRBD1. This CDR3 is built from 15 residues. V trimming: 4 bases; J trimming: 8 bases; junction bases outside the gene matches: 14. Per germline, CDR1 SGHRS and CDR2 YFSETQ. For the CDR3, the DNA is TGCGCCAGCAGCCCAACAGGGGATGGGGGATTCACCCAGTACTTC. Translation: CASSPTGDGGFTQYF.

V usage is TRBV18 and J usage is TRBJ1-4; TRBD1 agrees at 9 bases. Germline V lookup: CDR1 KGHSH, CDR2 LQKENI. The CDR3 loop spans 18 amino acids. Trimming at V came to 0 bases and at J to 5 bases, leaving 10 bases not matched to a gene. The CDR3 loop reads CASSPPTGQGKGNEKLFF. Written as DNA, the CDR3 is TGTGCCAGCTCACCACCGACGGGACAGGGTAAAGGGAATGAAAAACTGTTTTTT.

The rearrangement joins TRBV5-1 to TRBJ1-2; TRBD1 might be the D (6 bases). Deletions cut 2 bases from V and 0 bases from J, with 11 bases between. The CDR3 extends over 15 amino acids. Germline values: CDR1 SGHRS, CDR2 YFSETQ. The CDR3 DNA reads as TGCGCCAGCAGCTTTACTGACAGGACTAACTATGGCTACACCTTC. This sequence encodes CASSFTDRTNYGYTF.

The V gene is TRBV6-5, the J gene TRBJ2-7; 10 nucleotides match TRBD2. V was clipped by 4 bases and J by 2 bases; unmatched bases: 8. The CDR3 spans 16 residues. Germline V CDR1 and CDR2: MNHEY, SVGAGI. CDR3 nucleotide sequence: TGTGCCAGCAGTTCCATACCAGCGGGAGGGCCCTACGAGCAGTACTTC. Its protein is CASSSIPAGGPYEQYF.

This rearrangement joins TRBV5-6 to TRBJ2-7; 12 bases align to TRBD1. V shed 1 base, J shed 4 bases, and the junction held 6 bases outside the gene matches. The CDR3 sequence is 16 residues long. Germline CDR1 is SGHDT and CDR2 is YYEEEE. The CDR3 DNA is TGTGCCAGCAGCTTGTTGGGGACAGGGGGCTTGTACGAGCAGTACTTC. This translates into CASSLLGTGGLYEQYF.

In this sample, this clone turned up once. V usage is TRBV2 and J usage is TRBJ2-2, with D perhaps TRBD1 (6 bases). The length of the CDR3 is 14 residues. V lost 6 bases and J 5 bases, leaving 13 bases between the germline ends. Germline values: CDR1 SNHLY, CDR2 FYNNEI. For the CDR3, the DNA is TGTGCCAGCAGGGACCGAACAGGGACCGGGGAGCTGTTTTTT. It encodes CASRDRTGTGELFF.

In its sample, this clone was seen once. The V call is TRBV30, the J call TRBJ2-3; 10 nucleotides align to TRBD2. The CDR3 runs to 15 residues. Germline trimming cut 0 bases from V and 1 base from J; bases unmatched to any gene: 1. Germline CDR1 reads GTSNPN; CDR2 reads SVGIG (reference sequence). This CDR3 reads CAWSVLAGRTDTQYF. CDR3 DNA: TGTGCCTGGAGTGTACTAGCGGGACGCACAGATACGCAGTATTTT.

The V gene is TRBV12-5, the J gene TRBJ2-1; 8 bases agree with TRBD1. Germline assignment: CDR1 LGHNT and CDR2 FRNRAP. CDR3 length equals 15 residues. The V gene end was trimmed by 8 bases and the J gene end by 10 bases; junction bases not matched to a gene: 16. The CDR3 bases are TGTGCTAGTACCCCGATGCAGGGGGCACTCGAGGAGCAGTTCTTC. Its protein is CASTPMQGALEEQFF.

The chain joins TRBV11-2 to TRBJ2-3; 9 bases agree with TRBD2. The germline V gene encodes CDR1 SGHAT and CDR2 FQNNGV. The CDR3 contains 17 residues. V shed 0 bases, J shed 2 bases, and the junction held 6 bases outside the gene matches. The CDR3 sequence: CASSLDRLAGPTDTQYF. The CDR3 bases are TGTGCCAGCAGCTTAGATAGGCTAGCGGGGCCCACAGATACGCAGTATTTT.

J is TRBJ1-1 and V is TRBV5-5; D gene uncertain. V was clipped by 1 base and J by 6 bases, with 16 bases between them. Looked up from germline, CDR1 is SGHKS and CDR2 is YYEKEE (reference sequence). The length of the CDR3 is 15 residues. CDR3 loop: CASSLRRARAPEAFF. The DNA of the CDR3 is TGTGCCAGCAGCTTGAGGAGGGCGCGAGCCCCTGAAGCTTTCTTT.

The J gene is TRBJ2-2, the V gene TRBV27, with D perhaps matching TRBD2 (6 bases). CDR3 length: 14 residues. Trimming took 6 bases from V and 1 from J, leaving 9 bases between them. Germline V lookup: CDR1 MNHEY, CDR2 SMNVEV (reference sequence). The CDR3 bases are TGTGCCAGCAGAATGGGGGGGAACACCGGGGAGCTGTTTTTT. Encoded protein: CASRMGGNTGELFF.

The chain has TRBV6-5 and TRBJ1-5, with D hard to call. The CDR3 consists of 15 residues. In germline, CDR1 is MNHEY, CDR2 SVGAGI. The V gene lost 4 bases and the J gene lost 1 base, with 11 bases spanning the gap. The CDR3 loop reads CASSSDRRSNQPQHF. In nucleotides, the CDR3 is TGTGCCAGCAGTTCGGACCGGAGGAGCAATCAGCCCCAGCATTTT.

In this sample, this clone turned up a few times. This rearrangement joins TRBV6-1 to TRBJ2-7, with a weak D call TRBD1 (5 bases). There are 16 residues in the CDR3. Per germline, CDR1 MNHNS and CDR2 SASEGT. Trimming left V 0 bases short and J 0 bases short, with 12 bases between. CDR3 DNA sequence: TGTGCCAGCAGTGAAGCGCTCCAGGGTGGCTCCTACGAGCAGTACTTC. It yields the protein CASSEALQGGSYEQYF.